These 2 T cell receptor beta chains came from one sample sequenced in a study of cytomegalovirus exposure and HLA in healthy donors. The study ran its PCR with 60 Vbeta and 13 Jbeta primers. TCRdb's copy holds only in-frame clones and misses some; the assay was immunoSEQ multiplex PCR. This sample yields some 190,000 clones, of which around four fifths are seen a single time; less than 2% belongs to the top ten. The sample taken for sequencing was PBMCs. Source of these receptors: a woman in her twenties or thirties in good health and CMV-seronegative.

CDR3 coding DNA: TGTGCCACCAGCAGAGATCCTAGTGTATTAGACAGACACTACGAGCAGTACTTC. Amino acids: CATSRDPSVLDRHYEQYF. The chain has TRBV15 and TRBJ2-7; D possibly corresponds to TRBD1 (5 bases). The CDR3 has 18 residues. Germline V gives CDR1 LNHNV, CDR2 YYDKDF (reference sequence). The V gene lost 0 bases and the J gene lost 3 bases, with 21 bases spanning the gap.

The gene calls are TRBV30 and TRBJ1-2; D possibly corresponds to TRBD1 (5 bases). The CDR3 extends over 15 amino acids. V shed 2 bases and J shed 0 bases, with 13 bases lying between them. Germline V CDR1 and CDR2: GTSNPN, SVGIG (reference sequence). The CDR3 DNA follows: TGTGCCTGGAGTCCTCGGACAAGTCCTAACTATGGCTACACCTTC. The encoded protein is CAWSPRTSPNYGYTF.